One sample yielded the 4 T cell receptor beta chains listed below, sequenced in a study of cytomegalovirus exposure and HLA in healthy donors. Data came from immunoSEQ multiplex PCR; TCRdb stores just in-frame clones and leaves some out. The table records 150,000 to 250,000 clones, around 80% of them present only once. Sequencing used PBMCs. The origin of the receptors is a woman in her twenties or thirties in good health and CMV-seronegative.

This clone was recorded only once. The chain combines TRBV7-8 with TRBJ1-1, with a tentative D call TRBD1 (5 bases). The V gene's germline CDR1 is SGHVS and CDR2 FQNEAQ. CDR3 length: 16 amino acids. V was clipped by 2 bases and J by 0 bases, with 13 bases between them. The CDR3 DNA reads TGTGCCAGCAGCTTATTGACAGCCCCGATGAACACTGAAGCTTTCTTT. It yields the protein CASSLLTAPMNTEAFF.

V gene TRBV21-1 combines with J gene TRBJ2-5; the table's D call of TRBD2 was not tested on the DNA. TRBV21-1 is shown as a pseudogene. This CDR3 is 14 amino acids long. CDR3 region: CASSNSGSQETQYF. In nucleotides, the CDR3 is TGTGCCAGCAGCAATAGCGGGTCTCAAGAGACCCAGTACTTC.

This clone was recorded once. The rearrangement joins TRBV10-3 to TRBJ2-1; D might be TRBD2 (6 bases). V dropped 0 bases and J dropped 8 bases, with 14 bases sitting between them. The CDR3 extends over 15 amino acids. Germline CDR1 and CDR2: ENHRY and SYGVKD. The CDR3 reads CAISESGDGGHEQFF. The CDR3 bases are TGTGCCATCAGTGAGTCAGGGGACGGGGGACATGAGCAGTTCTTC.

This sequence joins TRBV5-4 and TRBJ2-1; 9 nucleotides align to TRBD1. The CDR3 spans 15 residues. Losses at the gene ends were 4 bases for V and 1 base for J; bases not matched to a gene: 3. The germline V gene has CDR1 SGHNT and CDR2 YYREEE (reference sequence). The CDR3 reads CASSVDRGSYNEQFF. CDR3 nucleotide sequence: TGTGCCAGCAGCGTGGACAGGGGATCCTACAATGAGCAGTTCTTC.